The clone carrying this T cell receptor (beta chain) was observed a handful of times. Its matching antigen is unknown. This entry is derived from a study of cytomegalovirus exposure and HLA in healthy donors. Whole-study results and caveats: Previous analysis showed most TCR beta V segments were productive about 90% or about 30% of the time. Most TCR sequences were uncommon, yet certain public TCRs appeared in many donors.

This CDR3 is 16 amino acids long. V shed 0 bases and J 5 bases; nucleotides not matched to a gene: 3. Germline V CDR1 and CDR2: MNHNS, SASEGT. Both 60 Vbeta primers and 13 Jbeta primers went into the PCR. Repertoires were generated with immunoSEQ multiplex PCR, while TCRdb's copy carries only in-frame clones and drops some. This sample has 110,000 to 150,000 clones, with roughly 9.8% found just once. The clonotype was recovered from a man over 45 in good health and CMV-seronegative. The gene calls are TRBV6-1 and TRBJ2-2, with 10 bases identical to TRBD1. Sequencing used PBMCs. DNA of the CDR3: TGTGCCAGCAGTGAAGCGGGGACAGGGGATACCGGGGAGCTGTTTTTT. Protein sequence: CASSEAGTGDTGELFF.